The 2 T cell receptor beta chains below were found in one sample sequenced in a study of follicular helper T cells after annual influenza vaccination. Specified time point: 2015-2016 season, pre-vaccination. TCRdb's table, derived via immunoSEQ multiplex PCR, lists solely in-frame clones and lacks some. Counted here are 9,500 to 15,000 clones, around 80% occurring once; the ten biggest clones make up 3.6%. This sample comprised CXCR5+ CD38- circulating T follicular helper cells from blood, obtained on the day of influenza vaccination. Noted subset: circulating Tfh, non-naive CD4+CXCR5+PD-1+ (ICOS+CD38+ or ICOS-CD38-). Receptor source: an adult who received the influenza vaccine.

The CDR3 protein is CASSPSLSSYNEQFF. CDR3 sequence (DNA): TGTGCCAGCTCACCTTCTTTGAGCTCCTACAATGAGCAGTTCTTC. V is TRBV18 and J is TRBJ2-1; D is unclear. The CDR3 is 15 residues long. Germline V gene data show CDR1 as KGHSH and CDR2 as LQKENI. Trimming removed 3 bases from V and 0 bases from J, with 9 bases in between.

The V call is TRBV11-2, the J call TRBJ1-5; D gene uncertain. The CDR3 extends over 14 amino acids. The ends were cut back, 8 bases at V and 1 base at J, with 12 bases in the middle. Per the germline V gene, CDR1 is SGHAT and CDR2 is FQNNGV. In DNA, the CDR3 is TGTGCCAGCGCAAGTGGTGGGAGCAATCAGCCCCAGCATTTT. This codes for CASASGGSNQPQHF.